This T cell receptor (beta chain) came from a study of blood T cell repertoires in COVID-19. Study in general: Sites in the United States, Italy and Spain provided acute and convalescent COVID-19 samples. Sources were T cells, B-cell-depleted T cells, or PBMCs; the material itself was cDNA or gDNA.

In the authors' workflow: Amplification of reference gene primers provided the estimated nucleated cell counts. The table came from immunoSEQ multiplex PCR; TCRdb's copy has only in-frame clones and leaves some out. V and J calls plus clone size are reproduced from that table; the DNA served to infer D and trimming. The sample lists about 270,000 clones; 70% to 90% were seen once. Trimming at V came to 3 bases and at J to 1 base, leaving 5 bases not matched to a gene. Germline V lookup: CDR1 SEHNR, CDR2 FQNEAQ (reference sequence). The CDR3 totals 15 residues. This rearrangement joins TRBV7-9 to TRBJ1-1, with 7 bases matching TRBD1. The TCR sequence derives from a woman aged 50 to 60 with active or convalescent COVID-19. The sequencing sample was made of peripheral blood. The CDR3 DNA sequence: TGTGCCAGCAGCTTGTCAGGGGGAAGGAACACTGAAGCTTTCTTT. Protein: CASSLSGGRNTEAFF.